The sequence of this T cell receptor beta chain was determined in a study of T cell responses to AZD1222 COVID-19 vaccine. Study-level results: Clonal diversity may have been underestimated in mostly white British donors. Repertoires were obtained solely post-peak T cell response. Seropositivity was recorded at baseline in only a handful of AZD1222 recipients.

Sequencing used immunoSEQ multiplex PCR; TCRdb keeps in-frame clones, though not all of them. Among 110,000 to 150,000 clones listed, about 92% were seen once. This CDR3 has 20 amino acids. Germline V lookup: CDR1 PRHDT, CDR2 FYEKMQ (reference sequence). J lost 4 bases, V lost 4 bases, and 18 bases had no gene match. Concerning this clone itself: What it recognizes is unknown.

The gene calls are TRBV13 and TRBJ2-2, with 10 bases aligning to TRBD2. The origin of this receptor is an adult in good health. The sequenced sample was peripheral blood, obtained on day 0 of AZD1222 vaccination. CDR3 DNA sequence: TGTGCCAGCAGCTCCCCACTGGTTGGCCTAGCGGGAGTATCCACCGGGGAGCTGTTTTTT. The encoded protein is CASSSPLVGLAGVSTGELFF.